What follows are 28 T cell receptor beta chains derived from one specimen sequenced in a study of identical twins. TCRdb recomputed calls from the 5' RACE reads with MiXCR, one row per CDR3 protein. The table has about 430,000 distinct CDR3 sequences, around a sixth seen once. What was sequenced was naive T cells sorted from blood. These receptors were taken from a man aged 50-59 years in good health.

The rearrangement uses TRBV11-1 and TRBJ2-3; tentatively, D is TRBD1 (6 bases). Deletions cut 5 bases from V and 2 bases from J, with 14 bases between. The length of the CDR3 is 15 residues. CDR1 SGHAT and CDR2 FQDESV come from the germline V gene (reference sequence). The CDR3 DNA follows: TGTGCCAGCAGCGCTATGGGGGCTTACACAGATACGCAGTATTTT. It translates to CASSAMGAYTDTQYF.

The table lists this clonotype with a few counts. This sequence joins TRBV7-6 and TRBJ2-1, with D tentatively TRBD1 or TRBD2 (5 bases each). CDR1 is SGHVS, CDR2 FNYEAQ, per germline. This CDR3 is built from 17 residues. Trimming stripped 0 bases from V and 3 bases from J, with 15 bases between. CDR3: CASSLAPGAEIYNEQFF. The CDR3 DNA follows: TGTGCCAGCAGCTTAGCCCCCGGGGCGGAGATCTACAATGAGCAGTTCTTC.

The sample holds a few counts of this clonotype. The V call is TRBV28, the J call TRBJ1-6; no firm D call. Trimming pared 8 bases from V and 0 bases from J, leaving 14 bases between. Germline CDR1 and CDR2: MDHEN and SYDVKM. This CDR3 has 16 residues. This CDR3 is CASSLPDDSYNSPLHF. CDR3 coding DNA: TGTGCCAGCTCCCTACCAGACGACTCCTATAATTCACCCCTCCACTTT.

This clonotype was picked up a small number of times. The chain uses TRBV6-1 and TRBJ1-5; perhaps TRBD1 as D (6 bases). Germline CDR1 reads MNHNS; CDR2 reads SASEGT. The V gene lost 6 bases and the J gene lost 12 bases, with 21 bases spanning the gap. There are 14 residues in the CDR3. Written as DNA, the CDR3 is TGTGCCAGCAGCTGGACAGCTTCCGTTCAGGACCAGCATTTT. Encoded protein: CASSWTASVQDQHF.

Ten or more counts support this clonotype. The chain combines TRBV4-2 with TRBJ2-1; 7 bases fit TRBD2. CDR1 and CDR2 from the germline V gene are LGHNA and YNFKEQ. This CDR3 has 17 amino acids. J gave up 7 bases and V 0 bases, and 12 bases lay outside the gene matches. The CDR3 loop is CASSQDLGRLAENEQFF. CDR3 nucleotide sequence: TGTGCCAGCAGCCAAGATCTGGGCAGACTAGCCGAGAATGAGCAGTTCTTC.

This rearrangement joins TRBV27 to TRBJ1-1; no definite D call. The CDR3 consists of 15 residues. Germline lookup yields CDR1 MNHEY and CDR2 SMNVEV (reference sequence). Trimming removed 3 bases from V and 1 base from J, with 12 bases in between. DNA for the CDR3: TGTGCCAGCAGTTTGTCCCCGGGATCGAACACTGAAGCTTTCTTT. Its translation: CASSLSPGSNTEAFF.

There are a few counts of this clonotype. V is TRBV18 and J is TRBJ2-7; 8 bases are a match to TRBD1. This CDR3 has 14 amino acids. V shed 4 bases and J 3 bases; nucleotides not matched to a gene: 5. Germline values: CDR1 KGHSH, CDR2 LQKENI. The CDR3 sequence is CASSRQGQVYEQYF. DNA of the CDR3: TGTGCCAGCTCACGGCAGGGACAGGTCTACGAGCAGTACTTC.

The chain couples TRBV2 to TRBJ1-4; D is possibly TRBD1 (5 bases). The CDR3 is 15 residues long. The germline CDR1 and CDR2 sequences are SNHLY and FYNNEI. Trimming pared 1 base from V and 1 base from J, leaving 7 bases between. Here the CDR3 reads CASSEGGKTNEKLFF. As DNA, the CDR3 is TGTGCCAGCAGTGAAGGGGGGAAAACTAATGAAAAACTGTTTTTT.

This clonotype was seen at least ten times. The chain carries TRBV11-2 and TRBJ1-1, with D possibly TRBD1 on 6 matching bases. V shed 3 bases and J shed 2 bases, with 13 bases lying between them. The CDR3 is 15 residues long. CDR1 and CDR2 (germline): SGHAT, FQNNGV. The CDR3 sequence is CASSFRRGYNTEAFF. CDR3 nucleotides: TGTGCCAGCAGCTTCAGAAGGGGGTATAACACTGAAGCTTTCTTT.

This chain uses TRBV4-3 with TRBJ2-2, with 9 nucleotides matching TRBD1. Trimming took 6 bases from V and 5 from J; bases not matched to a gene: 7. In germline, CDR1 is LGHNA, CDR2 YSLEER. The CDR3 consists of 15 residues. In nucleotides, the CDR3 is TGCGCCAGCAGACCGGGACAGGGAATAACCGGGGAGCTGTTTTTT. Its protein is CASRPGQGITGELFF.

This clonotype was picked up many times. The J gene is TRBJ2-1, the V gene TRBV29-1; TRBD1 matches at 7 bases. The V segment lost 1 base and the J segment 9 bases; nucleotides outside the gene matches: 12. Germline CDR1 reads SQVTM; CDR2 reads ANQGSEA. The CDR3 contains 15 residues. The DNA of the CDR3 is TGCAGCGTTGAAGCCGGGACAGCCAGGGGAAGTGAGCAGTTCTTC. Protein: CSVEAGTARGSEQFF.

In DNA, the CDR3 is TGTGCCAGCAGTGGACCTGGGACAGATAGCAATCAGCCCCAGCATTTT. Amino acid sequence: CASSGPGTDSNQPQHF. V and J are TRBV25-1 and TRBJ1-5; 7 bases line up with TRBD1. The J segment lost 0 bases and the V segment lost 4 bases, leaving 6 bases of the junction unmatched. Germline values: CDR1 MGHDK, CDR2 SYGVNS. This CDR3 is built from 16 residues.

This rearrangement joins TRBV7-9 to TRBJ2-1; 9 nucleotides align to TRBD2. The CDR3 has 17 amino acids. The germline V gene encodes CDR1 SEHNR and CDR2 FQNEAQ (reference sequence). Trimming cost V 5 bases and J 3 bases; bases outside gene matches: 11. CDR3 bases: TGTGCCAGCAGCCCACGAGCTAGCGGGAATTACTACAATGAGCAGTTCTTC. It specifies CASSPRASGNYYNEQFF.

This rearrangement joins TRBV20-1 to TRBJ1-3; D uncertain. V was clipped by 1 base and J by 0 bases, with 7 bases between them. The CDR3 extends over 14 amino acids. CDR1 and CDR2 from the germline V gene are DFQATT and SNEGSKA (reference sequence). The DNA for the CDR3 is TGCAGTGCTAGAGCCGCCAGCTCTGGAAACACCATATATTTT. This sequence encodes CSARAASSGNTIYF.

In its sample, this clonotype was seen a few times. The chain is built from TRBV28 and TRBJ2-1; perhaps TRBD1 as D (5 bases). With 6 bases removed from V and 2 bases from J, the gap between germline ends came to 14 bases. Germline V gene sequence: CDR1 MDHEN, CDR2 SYDVKM. This CDR3 is 15 amino acids long. Here the CDR3 DNA reads TGTGCCAGCAGCCCCCTGACAGCTACCTACAATGAGCAGTTCTTC. This sequence encodes CASSPLTATYNEQFF.

This clonotype was counted between two and nine times. The chain links TRBV5-6 to TRBJ2-5; D gene ambiguous. Germline V gene lookup returns CDR1 SGHDT and CDR2 YYEEEE. Trimming cost V 1 base and J 1 base, with 8 bases left between them. The CDR3 runs to 14 residues. CDR3 sequence reads: CASSLFGPQETQYF. The CDR3 coding sequence is TGTGCCAGCAGCTTGTTCGGCCCCCAAGAGACCCAGTACTTC.

V gene TRBV5-6 combines with J gene TRBJ2-5, with TRBD1 identical over 8 bases. The germline gives CDR1 SGHDT, CDR2 YYEEEE. V trimming: 1 base; J trimming: 2 bases; junction bases outside the gene matches: 10. The CDR3 covers 17 residues. CDR3 bases: TGTGCCAGCAGCTTGCTCCGGACAGGGTTAGGGCAAGAGACCCAGTACTTC. Translation gives CASSLLRTGLGQETQYF.

The table lists this clonotype with many counts. V usage is TRBV29-1 and J usage is TRBJ2-7; 7 bases agree with TRBD2. The germline V gene has CDR1 SQVTM and CDR2 ANQGSEA. CDR3 size: 13 residues. The V gene end was trimmed by 2 bases and the J gene end by 4 bases; junction bases not matched to a gene: 5. CDR3: CSVELWGGYEQYF. CDR3 in DNA: TGCAGCGTTGAATTATGGGGGGGATACGAGCAGTACTTC.

This clonotype came up many times. The chain links TRBV20-1 to TRBJ2-1; D gene unclear. Germline CDR1 and CDR2: DFQATT and SNEGSKA (reference sequence). V was pared by 3 bases and J by 10 bases, with 4 bases between. The CDR3 has 9 amino acids. CDR3 residues: CSARSEQFF. The CDR3 DNA is TGCAGTGCTAGGTCAGAGCAGTTCTTC.

The CDR3 protein is CASSLSGGLAVQETQYF. Here the CDR3 DNA reads TGTGCCAGCAGTTTATCGGGGGGACTAGCGGTCCAAGAGACCCAGTACTTC. The J gene is TRBJ2-5, the V gene TRBV27; 11 bases line up with TRBD2. Germline V gene data show CDR1 as MNHEY and CDR2 as SMNVEV (reference sequence). This CDR3 comprises 17 residues. V lost 0 bases, J lost 1 base, and 4 bases stayed unmatched.

In its sample, this clonotype was seen many times. The V call is TRBV20-1, the J call TRBJ2-7; possibly TRBD1 for D (6 bases). CDR3 length: 15 residues. V lost 4 bases and J 3 bases, leaving 19 bases between the germline ends. Germline V gene lookup returns CDR1 DFQATT and CDR2 SNEGSKA (reference sequence). The CDR3, as DNA: TGCAGTGCTACGGCCCCCAAGACAGGAGACTACGAGCAGTACTTC. Translating it yields CSATAPKTGDYEQYF.

The chain combines TRBV28 with TRBJ2-7, with D hard to call. The CDR3 covers 14 residues. Trimming removed 6 bases at V and 4 bases at J, with 16 bases between. The germline V gene has CDR1 MDHEN and CDR2 SYDVKM. The CDR3 coding sequence is TGTGCCAGCAGCCCAGGCGGTTTAAGGTACGAGCAGTACTTC. Its protein is CASSPGGLRYEQYF.

V usage is TRBV27 and J usage is TRBJ2-1, with TRBD1 matching over 8 bases. Germline V gives CDR1 MNHEY, CDR2 SMNVEV (reference sequence). The CDR3 extends over 14 amino acids. Losses at the gene ends were 7 bases for V and 7 bases for J; bases not matched to a gene: 9. The CDR3: CASNPGGSVNEQFF. As DNA, the CDR3 is TGTGCCAGCAACCCAGGGGGCTCGGTGAATGAGCAGTTCTTC.

The chain recombines TRBV4-3 with TRBJ2-1; no definite D call. Trimming removed 6 bases at V and 6 bases at J, with 9 bases between. CDR1 and CDR2 from the germline V gene are LGHNA and YSLEER. The CDR3 is 12 amino acids. This chain's CDR3 is CASRPTGNEQFF. CDR3 bases: TGCGCCAGCAGACCCACGGGCAATGAGCAGTTCTTC.

This clonotype was picked up a small number of times. The CDR3 protein is CASSRPGDNEQFF. The CDR3 nucleotides are TGTGCCAGCAGCAGACCGGGAGACAATGAGCAGTTCTTC. The rearrangement joins TRBV5-6 to TRBJ2-1, with a weak D call TRBD2 (6 bases). Trimming pared 4 bases from V and 5 bases from J, leaving 10 bases between. The CDR3 totals 13 residues. The germline V gene has CDR1 SGHDT and CDR2 YYEEEE.

J is TRBJ2-2 and V is TRBV7-6; TRBD1 matches 10 bases. In germline, CDR1 is SGHVS, CDR2 FNYEAQ. The CDR3 consists of 17 residues. The V and J ends lost 0 bases and 4 bases, in that order; junction bases with no gene match: 5. The DNA of the CDR3 is TGTGCCAGCAGCTTAGCCCGGGACAGGGGAATCACCGGGGAGCTGTTTTTT. Protein product: CASSLARDRGITGELFF.

This clonotype has only a few counts. CDR3 in DNA: TGTGCCAGCAGCTTGCAGGGACTAGCGGGGGGGCATCACGGGGAGCTGTTTTTT. Its protein is CASSLQGLAGGHHGELFF. The chain carries TRBV7-8 and TRBJ2-2; 16 positions match TRBD2. CDR3 length: 18 amino acids. The ends lost 3 bases at V and 7 bases at J; junction bases unmatched: 8. The germline gives CDR1 SGHVS, CDR2 FQNEAQ.

The CDR3 region has the DNA TGTGCCAGCAGCCCGGACACCCACAATGAGCAGTTCTTC. Its protein is CASSPDTHNEQFF. The genes are TRBV12-3 or TRBV12-4 and TRBJ2-1, with D perhaps TRBD1 (5 bases). Between the trimmed V and J ends, which lost 6 bases and 5 bases, there was a span of 11 bases. This CDR3 is built from 13 residues.